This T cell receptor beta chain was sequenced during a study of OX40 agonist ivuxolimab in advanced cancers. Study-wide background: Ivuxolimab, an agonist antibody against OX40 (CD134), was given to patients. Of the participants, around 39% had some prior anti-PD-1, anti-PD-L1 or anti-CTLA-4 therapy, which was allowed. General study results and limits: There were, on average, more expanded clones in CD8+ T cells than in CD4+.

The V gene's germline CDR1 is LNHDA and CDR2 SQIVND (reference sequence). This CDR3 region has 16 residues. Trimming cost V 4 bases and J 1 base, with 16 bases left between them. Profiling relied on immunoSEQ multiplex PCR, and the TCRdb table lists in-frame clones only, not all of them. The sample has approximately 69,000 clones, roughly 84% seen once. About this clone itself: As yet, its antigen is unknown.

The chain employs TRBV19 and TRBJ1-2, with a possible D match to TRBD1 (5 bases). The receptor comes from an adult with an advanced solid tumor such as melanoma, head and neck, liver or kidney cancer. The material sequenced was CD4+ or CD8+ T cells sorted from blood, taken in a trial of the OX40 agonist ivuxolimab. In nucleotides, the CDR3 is TGTGCCAGTAGTACCCCCCCGGGACGAAGTAACTATGGCTACACCTTC. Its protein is CASSTPPGRSNYGYTF.